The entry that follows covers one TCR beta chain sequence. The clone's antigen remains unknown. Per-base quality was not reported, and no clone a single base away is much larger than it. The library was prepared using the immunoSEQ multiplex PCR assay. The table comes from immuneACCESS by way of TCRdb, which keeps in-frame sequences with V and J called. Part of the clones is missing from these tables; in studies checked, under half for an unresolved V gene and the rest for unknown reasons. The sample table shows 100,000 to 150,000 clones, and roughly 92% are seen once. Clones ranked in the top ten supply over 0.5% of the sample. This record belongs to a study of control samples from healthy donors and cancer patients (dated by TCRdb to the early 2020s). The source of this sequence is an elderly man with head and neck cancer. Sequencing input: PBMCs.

The sequenced DNA is TGTGCCAGCAGCTTTGTAAGCGGGAGCGGCGAGCAGTACTTC. This sequence encodes CASSFVSGSGEQYF. The chain couples TRBV11-3 to TRBJ2-7; the central 8 bases match TRBD2. Compared with germline, V lacks 3 bases and J lacks 6 bases; bases without a gene match: 7. CDR1 and CDR2 were assigned from the germline V gene as SGHNT and YENEEA. The CDR3 numbers 14 residues from cysteine through phenylalanine. Kept here is only the CDR3 DNA, which spans 42 bases and is read in frame from base 1.